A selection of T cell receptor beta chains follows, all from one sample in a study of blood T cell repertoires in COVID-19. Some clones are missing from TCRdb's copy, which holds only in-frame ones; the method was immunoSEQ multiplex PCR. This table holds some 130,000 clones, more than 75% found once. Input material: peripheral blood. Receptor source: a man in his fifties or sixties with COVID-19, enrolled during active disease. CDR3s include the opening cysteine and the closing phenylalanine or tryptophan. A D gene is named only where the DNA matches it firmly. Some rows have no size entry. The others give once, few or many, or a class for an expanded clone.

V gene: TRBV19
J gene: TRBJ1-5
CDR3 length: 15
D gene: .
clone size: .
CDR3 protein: CATTRGHSSNQPQHF
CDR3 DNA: TGTGCCACTACCCGAGGACATAGTAGCAATCAGCCCCAGCATTTT

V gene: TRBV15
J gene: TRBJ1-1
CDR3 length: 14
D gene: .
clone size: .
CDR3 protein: CATSVTDRNTEAFF
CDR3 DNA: TGTGCCACCAGCGTTACGGACAGGAACACTGAAGCTTTCTTT

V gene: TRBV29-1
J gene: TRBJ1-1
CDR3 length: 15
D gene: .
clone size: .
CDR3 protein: CSVPPKRGGNTEAFF
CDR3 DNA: TGCAGCGTTCCTCCAAAGCGAGGGGGGAACACTGAAGCTTTCTTT

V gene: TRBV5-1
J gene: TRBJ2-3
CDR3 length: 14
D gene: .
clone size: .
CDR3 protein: CASKPEANTDTQYF
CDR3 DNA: TGCGCCAGCAAACCTGAGGCCAACACAGATACGCAGTATTTT

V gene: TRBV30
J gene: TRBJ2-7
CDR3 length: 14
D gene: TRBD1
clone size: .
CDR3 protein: CAWSRDRVTYEQYF
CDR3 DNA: TGTGCCTGGAGCCGGGACAGGGTTACCTACGAGCAGTACTTC

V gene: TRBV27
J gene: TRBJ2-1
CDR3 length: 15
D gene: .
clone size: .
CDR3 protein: CASSSASGHYNEQFF
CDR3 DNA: TGTGCCAGCAGTTCCGCAAGCGGGCATTACAATGAGCAGTTCTTC

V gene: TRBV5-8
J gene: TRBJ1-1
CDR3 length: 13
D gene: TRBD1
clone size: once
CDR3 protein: CATGQGESFEAFF
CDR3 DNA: TGTGCCACCGGACAGGGGGAGAGTTTTGAAGCTTTCTTT

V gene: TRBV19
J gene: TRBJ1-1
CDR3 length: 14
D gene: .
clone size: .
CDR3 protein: CASTPGIMNTEAFF
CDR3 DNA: TGTGCCAGTACCCCGGGGATCATGAACACTGAAGCTTTCTTT

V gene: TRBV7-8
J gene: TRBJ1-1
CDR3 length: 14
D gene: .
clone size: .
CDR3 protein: CASSVQGMNTEAFF
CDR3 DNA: TGTGCCAGCAGCGTCCAGGGGATGAACACTGAAGCTTTCTTT

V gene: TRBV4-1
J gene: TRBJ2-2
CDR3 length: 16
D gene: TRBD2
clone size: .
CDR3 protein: CASSQRAGDGTGELFF
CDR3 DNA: TGCGCCAGCAGCCAACGAGCGGGAGATGGCACCGGGGAGCTGTTTTTT

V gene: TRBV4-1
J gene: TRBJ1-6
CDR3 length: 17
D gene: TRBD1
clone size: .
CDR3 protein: CASRHDRATNLHSPLHF
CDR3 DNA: TGCGCCAGCAGACACGACAGGGCCACAAACCTGCATTCACCCCTCCACTTT

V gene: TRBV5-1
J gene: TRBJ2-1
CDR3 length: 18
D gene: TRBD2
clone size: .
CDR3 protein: CASSLVGLAGSWKNEQFF
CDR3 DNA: TGCGCCAGCAGCTTGGTAGGACTAGCGGGGTCTTGGAAGAATGAGCAGTTCTTC

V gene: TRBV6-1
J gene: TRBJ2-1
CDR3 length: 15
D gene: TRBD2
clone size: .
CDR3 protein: CASSDWSSGRDGQFF
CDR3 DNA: TGTGCCAGCAGTGATTGGTCTAGCGGGAGGGACGGGCAGTTCTTC

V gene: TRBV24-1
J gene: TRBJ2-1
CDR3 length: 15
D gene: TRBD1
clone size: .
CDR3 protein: CATSDGQGGWYEQFF
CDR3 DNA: TGTGCCACCAGTGATGGACAGGGGGGATGGTATGAGCAGTTCTTC

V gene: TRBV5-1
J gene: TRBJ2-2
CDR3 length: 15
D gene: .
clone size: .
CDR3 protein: CASSLVADGTGELFF
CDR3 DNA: TGCGCCAGCAGCTTGGTTGCGGATGGGACCGGGGAGCTGTTTTTT

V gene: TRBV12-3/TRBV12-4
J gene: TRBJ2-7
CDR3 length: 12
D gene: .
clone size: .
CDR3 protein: CASSPTHSEQYF
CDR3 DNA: TGTGCCAGCAGTCCCACTCACTCGGAGCAGTACTTC

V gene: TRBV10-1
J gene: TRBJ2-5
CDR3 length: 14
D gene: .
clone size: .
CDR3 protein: CASSGGLSGGTQYF
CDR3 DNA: TGCGCCAGCAGTGGCGGCCTATCCGGGGGGACCCAGTACTTC

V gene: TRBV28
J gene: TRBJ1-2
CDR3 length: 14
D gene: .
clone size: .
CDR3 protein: CASSLGQKVYGYTF
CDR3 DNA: TGTGCCAGCAGTTTAGGGCAGAAAGTGTATGGCTACACCTTC

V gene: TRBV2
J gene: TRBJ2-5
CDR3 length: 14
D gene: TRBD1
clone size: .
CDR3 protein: CASRLQGVQETQYF
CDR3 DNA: TGTGCCAGCAGGTTACAGGGGGTTCAAGAGACCCAGTACTTC

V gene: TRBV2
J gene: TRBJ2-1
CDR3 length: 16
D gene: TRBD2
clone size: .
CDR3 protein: CASSERELADHNEQFF
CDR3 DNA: TGTGCCAGCAGTGAAAGGGAACTAGCGGACCACAATGAGCAGTTCTTC

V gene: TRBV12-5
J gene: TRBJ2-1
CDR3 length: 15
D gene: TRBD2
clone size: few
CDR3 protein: CASGLGLAGVGEQFF
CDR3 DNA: TGTGCTAGTGGTTTGGGACTAGCGGGAGTAGGTGAGCAGTTCTTC

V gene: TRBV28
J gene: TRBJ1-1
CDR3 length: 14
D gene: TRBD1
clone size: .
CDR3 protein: CASSSGQGDAEAFF
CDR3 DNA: TGTGCCAGCAGTTCGGGACAGGGTGACGCTGAAGCTTTCTTT

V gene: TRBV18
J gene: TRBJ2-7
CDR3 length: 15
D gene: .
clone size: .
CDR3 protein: CASSLRGGMGDEQYF
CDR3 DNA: TGTGCCAGCTCACTTCGAGGCGGGATGGGCGACGAGCAGTACTTC

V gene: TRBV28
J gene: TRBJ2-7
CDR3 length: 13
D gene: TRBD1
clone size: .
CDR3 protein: CASVGTVQREQYF
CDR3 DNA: TGTGCCAGCGTGGGGACAGTTCAACGCGAGCAGTACTTC

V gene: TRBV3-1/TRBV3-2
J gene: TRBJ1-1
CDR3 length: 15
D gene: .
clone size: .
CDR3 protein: CASSQAADMNTEAFF
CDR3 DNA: TGTGCCAGCAGCCAAGCGGCAGACATGAACACTGAAGCTTTCTTT

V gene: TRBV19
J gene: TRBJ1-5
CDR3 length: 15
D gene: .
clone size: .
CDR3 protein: CASSMEGEGNQPQHF
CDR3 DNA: TGTGCCAGTAGTATGGAGGGCGAGGGCAATCAGCCCCAGCATTTT

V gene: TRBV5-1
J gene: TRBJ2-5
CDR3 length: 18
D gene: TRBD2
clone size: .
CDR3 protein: CASSSGPGLAGAKETQYF
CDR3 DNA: TGCGCCAGCAGCTCGGGCCCAGGACTAGCGGGAGCAAAAGAGACCCAGTACTTC

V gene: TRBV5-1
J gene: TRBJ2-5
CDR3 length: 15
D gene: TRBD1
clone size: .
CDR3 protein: CASSPGGQGAGTQYF
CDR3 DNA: TGCGCCAGCAGCCCCGGGGGACAGGGGGCTGGGACCCAGTACTTC

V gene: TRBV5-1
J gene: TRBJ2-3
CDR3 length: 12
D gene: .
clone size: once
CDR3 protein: CASSLHADTQYF
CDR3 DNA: TGCGCCAGCAGCTTACACGCAGATACGCAGTATTTT

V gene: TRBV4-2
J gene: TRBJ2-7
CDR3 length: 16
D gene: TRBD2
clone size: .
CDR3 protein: CASSQDLTSGTYEQYF
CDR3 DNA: TGTGCCAGCAGCCAAGATTTGACTAGCGGAACCTACGAGCAGTACTTC

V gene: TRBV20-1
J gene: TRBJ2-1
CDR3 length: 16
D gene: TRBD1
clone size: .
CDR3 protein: CSASPSGTGGKNEQFF
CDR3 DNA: TGCAGTGCTAGTCCCTCCGGGACAGGGGGCAAGAATGAGCAGTTCTTC

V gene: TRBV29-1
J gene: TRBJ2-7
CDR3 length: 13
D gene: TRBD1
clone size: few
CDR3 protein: CSVVRTGRYEQYF
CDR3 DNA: TGCAGCGTTGTCCGGACAGGCCGCTACGAGCAGTACTTC

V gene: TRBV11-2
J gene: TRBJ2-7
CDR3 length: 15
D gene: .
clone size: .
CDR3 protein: CASSPERAGHYEQYF
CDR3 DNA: TGTGCCAGCAGCCCGGAAAGAGCGGGTCACTACGAGCAGTACTTC

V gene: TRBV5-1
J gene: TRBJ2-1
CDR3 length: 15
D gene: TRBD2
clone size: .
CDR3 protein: CASSLGAAGVLEQFF
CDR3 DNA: TGCGCCAGCAGCTTGGGAGCAGCGGGAGTACTGGAGCAGTTCTTC

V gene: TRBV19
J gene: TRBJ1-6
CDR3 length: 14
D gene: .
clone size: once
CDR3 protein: CASRGRDYNSPLHF
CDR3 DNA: TGTGCCAGTAGAGGCAGGGACTATAATTCACCCCTCCACTTT

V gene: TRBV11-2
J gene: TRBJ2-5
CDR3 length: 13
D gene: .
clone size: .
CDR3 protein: CASTRDLEETQYF
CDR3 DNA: TGTGCCAGCACCCGTGACTTGGAAGAGACCCAGTACTTC

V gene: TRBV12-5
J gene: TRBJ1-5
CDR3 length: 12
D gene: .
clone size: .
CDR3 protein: CASGLSEQPQHF
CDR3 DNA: TGTGCTAGTGGTTTGTCGGAGCAGCCCCAGCATTTT

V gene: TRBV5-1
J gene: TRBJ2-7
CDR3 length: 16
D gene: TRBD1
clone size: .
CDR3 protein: CASSSGQGADGYEQYF
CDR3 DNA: TGCGCCAGCAGTTCTGGACAGGGGGCAGACGGATACGAGCAGTACTTC

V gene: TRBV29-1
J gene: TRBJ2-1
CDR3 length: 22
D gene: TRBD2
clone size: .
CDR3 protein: CSVEGPRARTSGSYFSYNEQFF
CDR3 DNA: TGCAGCGTTGAAGGCCCGAGGGCCAGGACTAGCGGGAGTTACTTCTCCTACAATGAGCAGTTCTTC

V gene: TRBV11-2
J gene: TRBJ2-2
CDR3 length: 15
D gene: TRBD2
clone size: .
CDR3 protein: CASSWTSGNTGELFF
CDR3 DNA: TGTGCCAGCAGCTGGACTAGCGGGAACACCGGGGAGCTGTTTTTT

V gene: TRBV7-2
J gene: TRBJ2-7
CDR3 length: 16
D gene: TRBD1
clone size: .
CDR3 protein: CASSLAGTGGQNEQYF
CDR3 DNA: TGTGCCAGCAGCTTAGCCGGGACAGGGGGCCAGAACGAGCAGTACTTC

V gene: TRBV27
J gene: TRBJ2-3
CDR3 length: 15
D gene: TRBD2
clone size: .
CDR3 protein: CASIPSLGRTDTQYF
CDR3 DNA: TGTGCCAGCATCCCCAGCCTCGGGAGGACAGATACGCAGTATTTT

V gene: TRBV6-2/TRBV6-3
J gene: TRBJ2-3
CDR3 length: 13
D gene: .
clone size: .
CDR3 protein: CASSYSETDTQYF
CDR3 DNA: TGTGCCAGCAGTTACTCGGAGACAGATACGCAGTATTTT

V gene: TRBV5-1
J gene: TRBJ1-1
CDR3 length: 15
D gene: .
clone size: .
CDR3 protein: CASSLDGGGNTEAFF
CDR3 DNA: TGCGCCAGCAGCTTGGATGGTGGGGGCAACACTGAAGCTTTCTTT

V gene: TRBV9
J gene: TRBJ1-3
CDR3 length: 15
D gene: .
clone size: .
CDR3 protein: CASSFQGGSGNTIYF
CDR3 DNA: TGTGCCAGCAGCTTCCAGGGAGGTTCGGGAAACACCATATATTTT

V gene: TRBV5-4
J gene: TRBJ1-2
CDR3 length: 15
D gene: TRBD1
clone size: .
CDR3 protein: CASSSTGTGKEGYTF
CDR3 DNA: TGTGCCAGCAGCTCTACCGGGACAGGGAAAGAAGGCTACACCTTC

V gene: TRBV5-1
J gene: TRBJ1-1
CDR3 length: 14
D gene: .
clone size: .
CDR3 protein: CASSARQSNTEAFF
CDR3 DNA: TGCGCCAGCAGCGCCCGACAGTCGAACACTGAAGCTTTCTTT

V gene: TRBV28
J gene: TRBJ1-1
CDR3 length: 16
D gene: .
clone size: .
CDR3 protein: CASSSWGQHRGTEAFF
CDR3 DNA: TGTGCCAGCAGTTCTTGGGGGCAACATCGGGGTACTGAAGCTTTCTTT

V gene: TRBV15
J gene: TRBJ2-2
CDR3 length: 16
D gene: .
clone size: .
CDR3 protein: CATSRTDYGNTGELFF
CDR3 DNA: TGTGCCACCAGCAGGACGGACTACGGGAACACCGGGGAGCTGTTTTTT

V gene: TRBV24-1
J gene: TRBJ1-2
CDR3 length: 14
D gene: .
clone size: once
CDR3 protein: CATESTGHPYGYTF
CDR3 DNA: TGTGCCACCGAAAGTACGGGACACCCCTATGGCTACACCTTC

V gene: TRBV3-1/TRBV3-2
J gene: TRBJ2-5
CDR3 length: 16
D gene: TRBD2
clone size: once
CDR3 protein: CASSQETSGYQETQYF
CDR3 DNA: TGTGCCAGCAGCCAAGAGACTAGCGGGTACCAAGAGACCCAGTACTTC

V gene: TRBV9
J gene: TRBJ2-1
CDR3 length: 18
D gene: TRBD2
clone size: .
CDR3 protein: CASSVGGSLADLGAEQFF
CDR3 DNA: TGTGCCAGCAGCGTAGGAGGTAGCCTAGCGGACCTCGGGGCCGAGCAGTTCTTC

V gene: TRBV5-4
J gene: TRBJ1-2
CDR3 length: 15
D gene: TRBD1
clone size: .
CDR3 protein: CASSVKTGALYGYTF
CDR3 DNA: TGTGCCAGCAGCGTGAAGACAGGGGCTCTCTATGGCTACACCTTC

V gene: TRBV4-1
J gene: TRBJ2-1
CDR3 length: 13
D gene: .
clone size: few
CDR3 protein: CASSLGGGNEQFF
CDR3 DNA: TGCGCCAGCAGCCTGGGAGGGGGCAATGAGCAGTTCTTC

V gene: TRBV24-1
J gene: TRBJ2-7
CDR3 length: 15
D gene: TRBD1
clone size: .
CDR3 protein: CATSDSRDRAYEQYF
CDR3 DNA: TGTGCCACCAGTGATTCCCGGGACAGGGCCTACGAGCAGTACTTC

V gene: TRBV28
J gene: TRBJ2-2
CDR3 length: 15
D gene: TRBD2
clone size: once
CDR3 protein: CASSLNLAGGGELFF
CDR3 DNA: TGTGCCAGCAGTTTAAATCTAGCGGGAGGCGGGGAGCTGTTTTTT

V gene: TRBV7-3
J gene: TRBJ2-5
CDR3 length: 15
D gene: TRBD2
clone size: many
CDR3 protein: CASSPSGTWGETQYF
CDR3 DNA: TGTGCCAGCAGTCCCAGCGGGACTTGGGGAGAGACCCAGTACTTC

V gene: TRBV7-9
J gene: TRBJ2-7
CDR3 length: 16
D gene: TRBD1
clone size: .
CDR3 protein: CASSSTGQGPSYEQYF
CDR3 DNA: TGTGCCAGCAGCTCCACCGGACAGGGCCCCTCCTACGAGCAGTACTTC

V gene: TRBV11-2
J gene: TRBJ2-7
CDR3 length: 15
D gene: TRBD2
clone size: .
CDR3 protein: CASSLEGLADTEQYF
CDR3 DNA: TGTGCCAGCAGCTTAGAGGGACTAGCGGACACCGAGCAGTACTTC